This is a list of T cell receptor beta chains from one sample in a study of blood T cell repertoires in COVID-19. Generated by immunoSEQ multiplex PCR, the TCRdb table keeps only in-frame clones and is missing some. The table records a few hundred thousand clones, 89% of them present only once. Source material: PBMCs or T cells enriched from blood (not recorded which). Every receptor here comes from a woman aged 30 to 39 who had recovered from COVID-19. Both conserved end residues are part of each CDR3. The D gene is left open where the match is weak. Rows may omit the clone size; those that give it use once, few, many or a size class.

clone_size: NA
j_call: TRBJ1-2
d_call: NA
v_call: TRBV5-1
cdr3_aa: CASSEGQSVGYTF
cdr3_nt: TGCGCCAGCAGCGAAGGACAGAGTGTGGGCTACACCTTC

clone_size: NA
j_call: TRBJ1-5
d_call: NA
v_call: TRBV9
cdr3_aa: CASSVGGGRDQPQHF
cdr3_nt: TGTGCCAGCAGCGTTGGCGGGGGCCGCGATCAGCCCCAGCATTTT

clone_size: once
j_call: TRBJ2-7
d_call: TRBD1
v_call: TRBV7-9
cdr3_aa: CASSPPNRQGGSYEQYF
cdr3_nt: TGTGCCAGCAGCCCACCGAATAGACAGGGTGGCTCCTACGAGCAGTACTTC

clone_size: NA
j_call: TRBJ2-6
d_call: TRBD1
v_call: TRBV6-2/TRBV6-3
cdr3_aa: CASSRQGAMGANVLTF
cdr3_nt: TGTGCCAGCAGTCGACAGGGGGCTATGGGGGCCAACGTCCTGACTTTC

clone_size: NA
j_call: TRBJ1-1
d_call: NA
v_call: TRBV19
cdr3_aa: CASSIVAGAPTEAFF
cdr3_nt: TGTGCCAGTAGTATAGTGGCGGGGGCCCCGACTGAAGCTTTCTTT

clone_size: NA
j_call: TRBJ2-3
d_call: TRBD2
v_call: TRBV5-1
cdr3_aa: CASSEGTSGSDTQYF
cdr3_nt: TGCGCCAGCAGCGAGGGGACTAGCGGATCAGATACGCAGTATTTT

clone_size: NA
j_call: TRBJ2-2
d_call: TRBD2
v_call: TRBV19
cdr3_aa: CASSLPRGAGGITGELFF
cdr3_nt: TGTGCCAGTAGTCTCCCCCGCGGGGCGGGAGGTATCACCGGGGAGCTGTTTTTT

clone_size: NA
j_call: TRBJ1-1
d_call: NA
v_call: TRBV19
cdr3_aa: CASSDSGLRPEVEAFF
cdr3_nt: TGTGCCAGTAGTGACTCGGGACTGAGACCAGAGGTGGAAGCTTTCTTT

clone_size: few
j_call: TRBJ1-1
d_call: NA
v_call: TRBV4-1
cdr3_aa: CASRNDPGQPNTEAFF
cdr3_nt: TGCGCCAGCAGAAACGACCCGGGACAACCGAACACTGAAGCTTTCTTT

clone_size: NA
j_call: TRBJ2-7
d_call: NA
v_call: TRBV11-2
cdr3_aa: CASSFSIGTLGNYEQYF
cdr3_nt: TGTGCCAGCAGCTTTTCGATCGGGACTCTGGGAAACTACGAGCAGTACTTC

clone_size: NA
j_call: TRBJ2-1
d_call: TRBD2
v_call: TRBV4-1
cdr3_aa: CASSLGLEGEQFF
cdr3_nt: TGCGCCAGCAGCCTGGGACTAGAGGGTGAGCAGTTCTTC

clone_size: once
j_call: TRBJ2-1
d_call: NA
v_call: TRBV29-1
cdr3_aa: CSVDMLLLHTHNEQFF
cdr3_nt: TGCAGCGTTGACATGCTACTACTGCACACCCACAATGAGCAGTTCTTC

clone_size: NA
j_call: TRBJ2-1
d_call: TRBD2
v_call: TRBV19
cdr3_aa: CASSNGWRTSSEQFF
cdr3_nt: TGTGCCAGTAGTAACGGATGGAGGACTAGCTCTGAGCAGTTCTTC

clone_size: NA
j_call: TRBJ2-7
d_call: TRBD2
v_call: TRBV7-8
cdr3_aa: CASSQEELAGLYEQYF
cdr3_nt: TGTGCCAGCAGCCAGGAGGAGCTAGCGGGACTCTACGAGCAGTACTTC

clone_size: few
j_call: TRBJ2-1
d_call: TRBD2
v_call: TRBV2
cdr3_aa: CASSEDRNSGGYNEQFF
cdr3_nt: TGTGCCAGCAGTGAAGACCGAAATAGCGGGGGATACAATGAGCAGTTCTTC

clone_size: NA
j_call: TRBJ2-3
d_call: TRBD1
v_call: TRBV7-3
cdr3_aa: CASSFDRADTQYF
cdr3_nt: TGTGCCAGCAGCTTCGACAGGGCAGATACGCAGTATTTT

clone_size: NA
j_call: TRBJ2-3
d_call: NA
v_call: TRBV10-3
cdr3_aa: CAISESAGTDTQYF
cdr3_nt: TGTGCCATCAGTGAGTCTGCGGGCACAGATACGCAGTATTTT

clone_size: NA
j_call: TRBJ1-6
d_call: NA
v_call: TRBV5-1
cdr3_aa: CASSPTNNSPLHF
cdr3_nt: TGCGCCAGCAGCCCGACAAATAATTCACCCCTCCACTTT

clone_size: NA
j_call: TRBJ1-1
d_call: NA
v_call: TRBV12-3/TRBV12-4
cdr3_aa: CASQGGEAFF
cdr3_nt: TGTGCCAGCCAAGGGGGTGAAGCTTTCTTT

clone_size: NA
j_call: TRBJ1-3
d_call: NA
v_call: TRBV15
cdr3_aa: CATSRDPQGSPGNTIYF
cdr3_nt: TGTGCCACCAGCAGAGATCCCCAGGGCTCCCCTGGAAACACCATATATTTT

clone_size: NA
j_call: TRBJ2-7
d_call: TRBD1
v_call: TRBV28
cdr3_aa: CASSCIKKDRAYEQYF
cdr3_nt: TGTGCCAGCAGTTGTATAAAGAAGGACAGGGCCTACGAGCAGTACTTC

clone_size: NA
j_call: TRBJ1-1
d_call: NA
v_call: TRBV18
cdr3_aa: CASSPGSGTNTEAFF
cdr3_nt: TGTGCCAGCTCACCAGGGTCGGGTACGAACACTGAAGCTTTCTTT

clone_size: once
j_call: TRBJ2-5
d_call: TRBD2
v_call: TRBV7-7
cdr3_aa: CASSPGLVETQYF
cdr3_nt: TGTGCTAGCAGCCCGGGACTAGTCGAGACCCAGTACTTC

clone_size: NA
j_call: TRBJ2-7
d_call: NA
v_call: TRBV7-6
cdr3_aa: CASSPWTDLPYEQYF
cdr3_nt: TGTGCCAGCAGCCCATGGACTGACTTACCCTACGAGCAGTACTTC

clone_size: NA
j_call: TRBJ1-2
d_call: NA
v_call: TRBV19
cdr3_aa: CATTGGEDYGYTF
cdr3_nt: TGTGCCACAACAGGTGGTGAGGACTATGGCTACACCTTC

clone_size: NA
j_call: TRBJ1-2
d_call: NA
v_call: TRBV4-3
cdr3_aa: CASSQVGSDGYTF
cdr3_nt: TGCGCCAGCAGCCAAGTCGGGAGTGATGGCTACACCTTC

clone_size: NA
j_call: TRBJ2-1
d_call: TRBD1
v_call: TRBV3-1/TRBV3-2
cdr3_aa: CASSSQQGGSYNEQFF
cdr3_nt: TGTGCCAGCAGTTCCCAACAGGGGGGCTCCTACAATGAGCAGTTCTTC

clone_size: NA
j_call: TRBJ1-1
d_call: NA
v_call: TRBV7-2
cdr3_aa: CASSLALLGSFTTEAFF
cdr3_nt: TGTGCCAGCAGCTTAGCGCTTTTGGGCAGCTTCACCACTGAAGCTTTCTTT

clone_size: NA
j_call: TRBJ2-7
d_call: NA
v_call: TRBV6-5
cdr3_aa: CASSYRLGLSYEQYF
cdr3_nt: TGTGCCAGCAGTTACCGACTAGGTCTGTCCTACGAGCAGTACTTC

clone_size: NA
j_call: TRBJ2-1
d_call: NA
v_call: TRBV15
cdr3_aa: CATSSPSGDYTNPYNEQFF
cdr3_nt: TGTGCCACCAGCAGCCCGAGCGGAGATTATACTAATCCTTACAATGAGCAGTTCTTC

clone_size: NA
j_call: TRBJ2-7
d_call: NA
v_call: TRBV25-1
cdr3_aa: CASSESQGSLYEQYF
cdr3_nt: TGTGCCAGCAGTGAATCCCAGGGATCCCTCTACGAGCAGTACTTC

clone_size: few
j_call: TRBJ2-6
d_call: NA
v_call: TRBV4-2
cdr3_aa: CASSQEKTGPLYNVLTF
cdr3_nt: TGTGCCAGCAGCCAAGAGAAGACAGGTCCTCTTTACAACGTCCTGACTTTC

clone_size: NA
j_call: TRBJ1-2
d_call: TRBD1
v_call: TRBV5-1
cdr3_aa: CASSPSGTGILGYTF
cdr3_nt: TGCGCCAGCAGCCCTAGTGGGACAGGGATCTTGGGCTACACCTTC

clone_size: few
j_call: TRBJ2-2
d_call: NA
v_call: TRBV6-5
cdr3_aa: CASWSGAGELFF
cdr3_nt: TGTGCCAGCTGGTCAGGGGCCGGGGAGCTGTTTTTT

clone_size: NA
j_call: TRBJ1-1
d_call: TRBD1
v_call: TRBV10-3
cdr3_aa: CAINRDRNTEAFF
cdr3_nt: TGTGCCATCAACCGGGACAGGAACACTGAAGCTTTCTTT

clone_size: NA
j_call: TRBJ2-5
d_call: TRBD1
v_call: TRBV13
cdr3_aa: CASSTRDRGYQETQYF
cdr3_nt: TGTGCCAGCAGCACGCGGGACAGGGGATACCAAGAGACCCAGTACTTC

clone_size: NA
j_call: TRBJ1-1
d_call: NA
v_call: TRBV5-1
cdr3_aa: CASTFAGANTEAFF
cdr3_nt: TGCGCCAGCACATTCGCAGGGGCCAACACTGAAGCTTTCTTT

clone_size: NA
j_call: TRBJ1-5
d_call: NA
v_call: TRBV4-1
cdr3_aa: CASSQDLRGYSNQPQHF
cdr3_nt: TGCGCCAGCAGCCAAGATCTCCGGGGGTATAGCAATCAGCCCCAGCATTTT

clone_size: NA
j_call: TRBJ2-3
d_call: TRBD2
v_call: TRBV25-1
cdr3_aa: CASRLAGGDTQYF
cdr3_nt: TGTGCCAGCAGACTAGCGGGTGGAGATACGCAGTATTTT

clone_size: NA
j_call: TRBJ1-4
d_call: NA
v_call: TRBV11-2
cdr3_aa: CASSLEDSPNEKLFF
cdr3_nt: TGTGCCAGCAGCTTAGAGGACAGTCCAAATGAAAAACTGTTTTTT

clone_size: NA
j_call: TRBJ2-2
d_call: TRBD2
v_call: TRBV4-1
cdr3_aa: CASSRKGTSGSAGELFF
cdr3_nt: TGCGCCAGCAGCCGAAAAGGGACTAGCGGGAGTGCCGGGGAGCTGTTTTTT

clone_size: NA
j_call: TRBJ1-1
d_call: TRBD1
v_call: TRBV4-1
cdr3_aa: CASSSRDRDEAFF
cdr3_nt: TGCGCCAGCAGCAGCCGGGACAGGGATGAAGCTTTCTTT

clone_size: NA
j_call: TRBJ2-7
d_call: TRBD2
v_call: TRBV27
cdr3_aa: CASSAGTSGTIYEQYF
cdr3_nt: TGTGCCAGCAGTGCGGGGACTAGCGGGACAATCTACGAGCAGTACTTC

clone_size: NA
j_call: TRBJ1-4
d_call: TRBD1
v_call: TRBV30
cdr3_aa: CAWSPTDRGAEKLFF
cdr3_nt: TGTGCCTGGAGTCCCACTGACAGGGGAGCCGAAAAACTGTTTTTT

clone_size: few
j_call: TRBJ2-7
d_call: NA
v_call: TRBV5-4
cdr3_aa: CASSREPIVGSSENEQYF
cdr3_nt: TGTGCCAGCAGCCGGGAACCTATAGTTGGCAGCTCCGAGAACGAGCAGTACTTC

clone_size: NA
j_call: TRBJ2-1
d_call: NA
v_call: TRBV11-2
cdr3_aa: CATSGYNEQFF
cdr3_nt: TGTGCTACCTCGGGTTACAATGAGCAGTTCTTC

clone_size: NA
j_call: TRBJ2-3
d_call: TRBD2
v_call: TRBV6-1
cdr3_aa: CASSVRTSGSTDTQYF
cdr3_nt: TGTGCCAGCAGTGTTCGGACTAGCGGGAGCACAGATACGCAGTATTTT

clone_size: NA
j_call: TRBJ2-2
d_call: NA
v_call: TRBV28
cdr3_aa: CASTTGGRENTGELFF
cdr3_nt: TGTGCCAGCACCACAGGTGGCAGGGAGAACACCGGGGAGCTGTTTTTT

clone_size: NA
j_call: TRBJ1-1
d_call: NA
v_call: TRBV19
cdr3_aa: CASSARHFMNTEAFF
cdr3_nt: TGTGCCAGTAGTGCCAGACATTTCATGAACACTGAAGCTTTCTTT

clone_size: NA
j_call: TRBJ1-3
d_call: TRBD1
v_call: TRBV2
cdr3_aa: CASSGAGGPPGSGNTIYF
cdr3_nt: TGTGCCAGCAGTGGGGCAGGGGGTCCCCCGGGCTCTGGAAACACCATATATTTT

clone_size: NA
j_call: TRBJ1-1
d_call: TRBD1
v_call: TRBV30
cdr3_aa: CAWSVQGTGFAFF
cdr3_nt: TGTGCCTGGAGTGTACAGGGGACAGGGTTTGCTTTCTTT

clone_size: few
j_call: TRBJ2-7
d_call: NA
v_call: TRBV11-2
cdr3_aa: CASSLVIEQYF
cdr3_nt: TGTGCCAGCAGCTTAGTAATCGAGCAGTACTTC

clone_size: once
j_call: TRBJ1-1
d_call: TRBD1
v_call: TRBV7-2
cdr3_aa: CASRLRDRFVNTEAFF
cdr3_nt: TGTGCCAGCAGACTCCGGGACAGATTTGTGAACACTGAAGCTTTCTTT

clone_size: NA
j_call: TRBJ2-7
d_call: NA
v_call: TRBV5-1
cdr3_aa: CASSLTPEVYEQYF
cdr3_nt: TGCGCCAGCAGCTTGACACCGGAGGTTTACGAGCAGTACTTC

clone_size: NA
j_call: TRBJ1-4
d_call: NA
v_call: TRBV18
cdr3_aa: CASSAGTLNEKLFF
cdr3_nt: TGTGCCAGCTCGGCCGGGACACTCAATGAAAAACTGTTTTTT

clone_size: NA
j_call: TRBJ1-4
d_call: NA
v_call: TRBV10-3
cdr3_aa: CAISVAALATNEKLFF
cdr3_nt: TGTGCCATCAGTGTCGCGGCACTTGCAACTAATGAAAAACTGTTTTTT

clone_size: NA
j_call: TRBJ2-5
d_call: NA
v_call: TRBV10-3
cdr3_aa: CAIGMEETQYF
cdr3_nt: TGTGCCATAGGAATGGAGGAGACCCAGTACTTC

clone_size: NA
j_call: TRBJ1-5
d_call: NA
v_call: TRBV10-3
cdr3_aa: CAISPDGGNQPQHF
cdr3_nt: TGTGCCATCAGCCCCGACGGGGGCAATCAGCCCCAGCATTTT